The 20 T cell receptor beta chains below were found in one sample sequenced in a study of CD8 T cells in ankylosing spondylitis. Notes on the study in general: Characteristic of ankylosing spondylitis blood, it appeared, was a TCR beta motif comprising roughly eight highly homologous variants.

These TCRs' antigens remain unknown. One entry per CDR3 protein results from TCRdb running MiXCR on the 5' RACE reads. The sample carries fewer than 550,000 distinct CDR3 sequences, approximately 5% recorded once. Specimen: blood, either unsorted or a sorted T cell fraction (not recorded which). The receptor set was obtained from a male donor with ankylosing spondylitis.

This clonotype was detected a few times. The gene calls are TRBV28 and TRBJ2-5, with TRBD2 as a possible D gene (6 bases). The CDR3 is 15 amino acids. V was clipped by 7 bases and J by 2 bases, with 17 bases between them. The V gene's germline CDR1 is MDHEN and CDR2 SYDVKM. The DNA of the CDR3 is TGTGCCAGCACTGCCCAGGAGGGGTCTCAAGAGACCCAGTACTTC. The encoded protein is CASTAQEGSQETQYF.

In this sample, this clonotype turned up many times. The chain combines TRBV7-9 with TRBJ2-7; 7 bases are shared with TRBD1. V dropped 1 base and J dropped 3; count of bases not matched to a gene: 6. This CDR3 is built from 15 residues. Germline loops: CDR1 SEHNR, CDR2 FQNEAQ (reference sequence). This CDR3 is CASSLVFQGDYEQYF. CDR3 bases: TGTGCCAGCAGCTTAGTCTTCCAGGGGGACTACGAGCAGTACTTC.

This clonotype was seen a few times. V gene TRBV29-1 combines with J gene TRBJ2-5; tentatively, D is TRBD2 (5 bases). The CDR3 loop spans 16 amino acids. Germline V gene sequence: CDR1 SQVTM, CDR2 ANQGSEA. V gave up 4 bases and J gave up 5 bases, with 23 bases separating them. This CDR3 reads CSVAMSGGFLGETQYF. The CDR3 nucleotides read TGCAGCGTTGCAATGTCCGGCGGGTTCCTCGGGGAGACCCAGTACTTC.

This clonotype has ten or more counts. This sequence joins TRBV7-2 and TRBJ2-5; perhaps D is TRBD1 or TRBD2 (6 bases each). The CDR3 is 13 residues long. Deletions cut 2 bases from V and 5 bases from J, with 9 bases between. Germline V gives CDR1 SGHTA, CDR2 FQGNSA. CDR3 in DNA: TGTGCCAGCAGCTTAACGGGGGCGGAGACCCAGTACTTC. Protein: CASSLTGAETQYF.

The chain has TRBV6-2 or TRBV6-3 and TRBJ2-7, with TRBD2 matching 7 bases. The germline CDR1 and CDR2 sequences are MNHEY and SVGEGT. V was clipped by 3 bases and J by 2 bases; unmatched bases: 7. The length of the CDR3 is 15 residues. CDR3 nucleotide sequence: TGTGCCAGCAGTTATGCGGGAGTGAGGCCCTACGAGCAGTACTTC. Translated, it gives CASSYAGVRPYEQYF.

This clonotype has at least ten counts. The V gene is TRBV29-1, the J gene TRBJ1-1, with D maybe TRBD1 (6 bases). CDR1 is SQVTM and CDR2 is ANQGSEA in the germline V gene. This CDR3 region has 13 residues. V was pared by 5 bases and J by 1 base, with 11 bases between. This CDR3 is CSVNRGGNTEAFF. CDR3 bases: TGCAGCGTTAATAGAGGGGGGAACACTGAAGCTTTCTTT.

This chain joins TRBV19 and TRBJ2-1; maybe TRBD2 (5 bases). The germline V gene has CDR1 LNHDA and CDR2 SQIVND (reference sequence). Trimming took off 7 bases at V and 9 bases at J, with 22 bases between the two ends. This CDR3 is 15 amino acids long. CDR3 region: CASTPWATDRGEQFF. The CDR3 DNA is TGTGCCAGTACTCCCTGGGCTACAGATCGGGGTGAGCAGTTCTTC.

This clonotype showed up many times. The rearrangement links TRBV5-6 to TRBJ2-2; 9 positions agree with TRBD1. This CDR3 has 15 residues. Germline trimming cut 6 bases from V and 0 bases from J; bases unmatched to any gene: 3. Per the germline V gene, CDR1 is SGHDT and CDR2 is YYEEEE. CDR3 in amino acids: CASNGQGTNTGELFF. The CDR3 region has the DNA TGTGCCAGCAACGGACAGGGGACGAACACCGGGGAGCTGTTTTTT.

This clonotype occurred many times. This chain connects TRBV10-3 to TRBJ1-2, with 7 bases aligning to TRBD1. Germline CDR1 ENHRY, CDR2 SYGVKD. There are 14 residues in the CDR3. Germline trimming cut 2 bases from V and 3 bases from J; bases unmatched to any gene: 3. CDR3 residues: CAISERQGDYGYTF. The CDR3 nucleotides read TGTGCCATCAGTGAGAGACAGGGCGACTATGGCTACACCTTC.

This clonotype showed up many times. The rearrangement uses TRBV7-2 and TRBJ2-7; 11 bases map to TRBD2. The CDR3 spans 15 residues. Germline V gene sequence: CDR1 SGHTA, CDR2 FQGNSA. After removal of 6 bases from V and 3 bases from J, the junction contained 7 bases not matched to a gene. CDR3 loop: CASRTRLAGIYEQYF. CDR3 nucleotides: TGTGCCAGCAGGACGAGACTAGCGGGGATCTACGAGCAGTACTTC. Full variable domain (outside the CDR3, taken from reference TRBV7-2 and TRBJ2-7): GAGVSQSPSNKVTEKGKDVELRCDPISGHTALYWYRQSLGQGLEFLIYFQGNSAPDKSGLPSDRFSAERTGGSVSTLTIQRTQQEDSAVYLCASRTRLAGIYEQYFGPGTRLTVT.

This clonotype has a count of ten or more. The rearrangement uses TRBV5-1 and TRBJ2-1, with 12 positions matching TRBD2. With 4 bases clipped from V and 6 bases from J, the junction kept 5 bases outside the gene matches. Per the germline V gene, CDR1 is SGHRS and CDR2 is YFSETQ. The CDR3 runs 15 residues. CDR3 in amino acids: CASSILAGGSNEQFF. In DNA form, the CDR3 reads TGCGCCAGCAGCATCCTAGCGGGAGGGTCCAATGAGCAGTTCTTC. Combining the CDR3 with reference TRBV5-1 and TRBJ2-1 gives the whole variable domain KAGVTQTPRYLIKTRGQQVTLSCSPISGHRSVSWYQQTPGQGLQFLFEYFSETQRNKGNFPGRFSGRQFSNSRSEMNVSTLELGDSALYLCASSILAGGSNEQFFGPGTRLTVL.

This clonotype was recorded at least ten times. The chain joins TRBV20-1 to TRBJ1-1; no clear D. V was shortened by 1 base and J by 11 bases, with 20 bases between the two germline ends. Germline assignment: CDR1 DFQATT and CDR2 SNEGSKA (reference sequence). The CDR3 has 14 amino acids. CDR3 bases: TGCAGTGCTAGAGTCGATATAGGGTACGAGAAGGCTTTCTTT. Translated, it gives CSARVDIGYEKAFF.

About this clonotype: A much larger clone lies one base from this, so it may be a read error. CDR3 DNA sequence: TGCAGTGCTGCCCCCTACCGGGACAGTAGCTCCTACGAGCAGAACTTC. Its protein is CSAAPYRDSSSYEQNF. The chain carries TRBV20-1 and TRBJ2-7, with 7 bases that match TRBD1. Germline lookup yields CDR1 DFQATT and CDR2 SNEGSKA (reference sequence). The CDR3 sequence is 16 residues long.

This clonotype was recorded at least ten times. The chain carries TRBV20-1 and TRBJ2-7; the match to TRBD2 covers 10 bases. V dropped 5 bases and J dropped 1; count of bases not matched to a gene: 5. Per germline, CDR1 DFQATT and CDR2 SNEGSKA (reference sequence). This CDR3 has 14 amino acids. The CDR3 DNA reads as TGCAGTGCTCGAGCGGGAGGGTATTCCTACGAGCAGTACTTC. Protein sequence: CSARAGGYSYEQYF.

As concerns this clonotype: With a much larger clone just one base away, this may be a read error. The rearrangement links TRBV9 to TRBJ2-1; D is ambiguous. With 0 bases removed from V and 7 bases from J, the gap between germline ends came to 14 bases. The germline CDR1 and CDR2 sequences are SGDLS and YYNGEE. This CDR3 has 15 residues. CDR3 nucleotides: TGTGCCAGCAGCGTAGCCACCCACGTCGGTAATGAGCAGTTCTTC. Its protein is CASSVATHVGNEQFF.

The chain joins TRBV6-2 or TRBV6-3 to TRBJ1-5; 7 nucleotides match TRBD1. This CDR3 region has 14 residues. After removal of 6 bases from V and 11 bases from J, the junction contained 13 bases not matched to a gene. The germline CDR1 and CDR2 sequences are MNHEY and SVGEGT. The CDR3 DNA sequence: TGTGCCAGCAGCCTCGGGACAGCAATCATAGCCCAGCATTTT. This encodes CASSLGTAIIAQHF.

This clonotype was counted between two and nine times. The chain joins TRBV7-8 to TRBJ2-1; perhaps D is TRBD1 or TRBD2 (5 bases each). The length of the CDR3 is 13 residues. V dropped 4 bases and J dropped 16 bases, with 20 bases sitting between them. Germline CDR1 SGHVS, CDR2 FQNEAQ. CDR3 sequence reads: CASSSYGGDFQFF. The CDR3 DNA sequence: TGTGCCAGCAGCTCATATGGGGGAGATTTCCAATTCTTC.

V gene TRBV6-5 combines with J gene TRBJ2-2; no reliable D call. This CDR3 contains 14 residues. Germline CDR1 and CDR2: MNHEY and SVGAGI. Trimming shortened V by 2 bases and J by 3 bases, and 7 bases separated the two germline ends. The CDR3 loop reads CASSYGSYTGELFF. Here the CDR3 DNA reads TGTGCCAGCAGTTACGGCAGTTACACCGGGGAGCTGTTTTTT.

The chain employs TRBV20-1 and TRBJ2-5; 10 nucleotides agree with TRBD2. CDR1 DFQATT and CDR2 SNEGSKA come from the germline V gene (reference sequence). The CDR3 has 15 residues. The CDR3 sequence is CSLSEREGLPETQYF. The CDR3 DNA sequence: TGCAGCCTCAGCGAGCGGGAGGGCCTCCCAGAGACCCAGTACTTC.

This clonotype was picked up many times. The chain recombines TRBV5-6 with TRBJ1-6, with D hard to call. Looked up from germline, CDR1 is SGHDT and CDR2 is YYEEEE. Trimming stripped 4 bases from V and 8 bases from J, with 16 bases between. CDR3 size: 15 residues. The CDR3, as DNA: TGTGCCAGCAGCCCATCGGCGGGCCCATATTCACCCCTCCACTTT. Translating gives CASSPSAGPYSPLHF.